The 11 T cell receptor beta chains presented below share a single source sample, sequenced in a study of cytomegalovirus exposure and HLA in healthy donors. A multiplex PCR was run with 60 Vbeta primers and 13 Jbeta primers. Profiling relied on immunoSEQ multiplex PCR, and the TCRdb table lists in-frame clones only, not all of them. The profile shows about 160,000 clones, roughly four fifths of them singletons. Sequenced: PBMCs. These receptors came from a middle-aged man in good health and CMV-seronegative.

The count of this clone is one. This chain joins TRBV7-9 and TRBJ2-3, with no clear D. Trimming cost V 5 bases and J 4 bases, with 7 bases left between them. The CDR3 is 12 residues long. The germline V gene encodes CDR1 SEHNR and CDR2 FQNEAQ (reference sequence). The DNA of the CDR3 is TGTGCCAGCAGCACTGTATCAGATACGCAGTATTTT. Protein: CASSTVSDTQYF.

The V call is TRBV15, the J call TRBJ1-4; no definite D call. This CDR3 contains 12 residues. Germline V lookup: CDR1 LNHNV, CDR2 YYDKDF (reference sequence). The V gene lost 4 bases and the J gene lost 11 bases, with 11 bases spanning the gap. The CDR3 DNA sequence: TGTGCCACCAGCACGGATGACGGGAAACTGTTTTTT. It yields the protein CATSTDDGKLFF.

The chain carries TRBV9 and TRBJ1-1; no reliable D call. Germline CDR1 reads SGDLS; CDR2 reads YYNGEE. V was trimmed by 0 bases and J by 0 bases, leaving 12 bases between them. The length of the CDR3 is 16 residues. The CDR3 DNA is TGTGCCAGCAGCGTAGATAATAACTCAATGAACACTGAAGCTTTCTTT. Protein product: CASSVDNNSMNTEAFF. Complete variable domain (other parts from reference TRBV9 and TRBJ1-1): DSGVTQTPKHLITATGQRVTLRCSPRSGDLSVYWYQQSLDQGLQFLIQYYNGEERAKGNILERFSAQQFPDLHSELNLSSLELGDSALYFCASSVDNNSMNTEAFFGQGTRLTVV.

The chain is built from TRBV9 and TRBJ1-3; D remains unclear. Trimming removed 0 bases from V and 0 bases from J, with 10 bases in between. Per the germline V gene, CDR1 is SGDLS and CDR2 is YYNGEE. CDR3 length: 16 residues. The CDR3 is CASSVDSFGSGNTIYF. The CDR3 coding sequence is TGTGCCAGCAGCGTAGATTCCTTCGGCTCTGGAAACACCATATATTTT.

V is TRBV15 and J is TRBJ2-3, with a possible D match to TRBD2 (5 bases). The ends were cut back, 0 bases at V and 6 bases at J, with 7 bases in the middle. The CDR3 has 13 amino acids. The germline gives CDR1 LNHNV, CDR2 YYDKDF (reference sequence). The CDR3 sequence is CATSRDPGDTQYF. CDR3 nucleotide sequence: TGTGCCACCAGCAGAGATCCGGGGGATACGCAGTATTTT.

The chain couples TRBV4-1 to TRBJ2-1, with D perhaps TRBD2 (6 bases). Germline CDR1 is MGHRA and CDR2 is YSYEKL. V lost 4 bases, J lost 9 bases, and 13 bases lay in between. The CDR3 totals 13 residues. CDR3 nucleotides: TGCGCCAGCAGCCGGCCCCGCGGGACTGAGCAGTTCTTC. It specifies CASSRPRGTEQFF.

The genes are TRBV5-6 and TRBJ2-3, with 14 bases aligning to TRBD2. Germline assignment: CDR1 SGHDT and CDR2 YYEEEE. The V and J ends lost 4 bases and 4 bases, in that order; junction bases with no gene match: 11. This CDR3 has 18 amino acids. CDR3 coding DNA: TGTGCCAGCAGCACGACACCGGGACTAGCGGGAGATTCAGATACGCAGTATTTT. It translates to CASSTTPGLAGDSDTQYF.

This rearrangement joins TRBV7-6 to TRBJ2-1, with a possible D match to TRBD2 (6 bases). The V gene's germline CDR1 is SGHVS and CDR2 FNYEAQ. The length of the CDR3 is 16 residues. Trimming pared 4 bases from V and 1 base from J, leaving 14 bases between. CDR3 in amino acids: CASSSIAEPSYNEQFF. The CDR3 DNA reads TGTGCCAGCAGCTCCATAGCGGAGCCTTCCTACAATGAGCAGTTCTTC.

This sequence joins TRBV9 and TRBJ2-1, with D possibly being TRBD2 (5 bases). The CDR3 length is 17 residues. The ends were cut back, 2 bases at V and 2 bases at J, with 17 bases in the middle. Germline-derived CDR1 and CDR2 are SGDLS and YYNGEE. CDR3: CASSVRDRYGTYNEQFF. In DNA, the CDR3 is TGTGCCAGCAGCGTGCGCGACCGTTACGGGACCTACAATGAGCAGTTCTTC.

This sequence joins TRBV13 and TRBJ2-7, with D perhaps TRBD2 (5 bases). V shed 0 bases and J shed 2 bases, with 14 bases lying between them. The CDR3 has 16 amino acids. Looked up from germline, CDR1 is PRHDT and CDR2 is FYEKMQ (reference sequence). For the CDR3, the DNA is TGTGCCAGCAGCTTAGGGGTTCTGGGGAGCACCTACGAGCAGTACGTC. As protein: CASSLGVLGSTYEQYV.

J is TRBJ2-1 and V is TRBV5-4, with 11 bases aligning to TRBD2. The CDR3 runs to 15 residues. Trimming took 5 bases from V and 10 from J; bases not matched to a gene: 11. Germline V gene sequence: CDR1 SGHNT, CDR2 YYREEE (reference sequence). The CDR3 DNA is TGTGCCAGCAGAGGTTTTGGCACTAGCGGGAGAGAGCAGTTCTTC. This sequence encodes CASRGFGTSGREQFF.